This section outlines one T cell receptor (beta chain) sequence together with its context. The sample originates from a study of cytomegalovirus exposure and HLA in healthy donors. Study as a whole: Unique TCRs numbering roughly 80 million, obtained from HLA-typed donors, made up an early data release.

In germline, CDR1 is SGHTA, CDR2 FQGTGA. The CDR3 totals 14 residues. Trimming stripped 5 bases from V and 6 bases from J, with 16 bases between. PCR was performed using 60 Vbeta and 13 Jbeta primers. Some clones are missing from TCRdb's copy, which holds only in-frame ones; the method was immunoSEQ multiplex PCR. Among about 130,000 clones listed, approximately 80% were seen once. This TCR came from a man aged 18 to 35 in good health and CMV-seronegative. Input material: PBMCs. This chain connects TRBV7-3 to TRBJ1-1; unclear D gene. The CDR3 reads CASSLRGNYAEAFF. The CDR3 DNA follows: TGTGCCAGCAGCCTCCGCGGGAATTACGCTGAAGCTTTCTTT. The whole variable domain, remainder taken from reference TRBV7-3 and TRBJ1-1, is GAGVSQTPSNKVTEKGKYVELRCDPISGHTALYWYRQSLGQGPEFLIYFQGTGAADDSGLPNDRFFAVRPEGSVSTLKIQRTERGDSAVYLCASSLRGNYAEAFFGQGTRLTVV.